This T cell receptor beta chain was obtained from a study of T-cell memory formation after mild COVID-19. Overall study context: TCR clustering was largely donor specific.

TCRdb reprocessed the 5' RACE reads with MiXCR, giving one entry per CDR3 protein. The repertoire holds some 250,000 distinct CDR3 sequences, with 15% to 20% as singletons. This clonotype came up a few times. Antigen: not known. Points from the study as a whole: Contracting clones from day 15 to 85 showed balanced CD4/CD8; later expanders favored CD4+.

The sequenced material came from PBMCs or a T cell subset sorted from them (not recorded which). The TCR sequence derives from a man between 18 and 35 years old who had mild COVID-19 (a few samples of this study predate the infection). Cell type and time point are not known.

CDR3 sequence (DNA): TGCAGTGCTAGAGATATCGGACGGGAGACCCAGTACTTC. Amino acids: CSARDIGRETQYF. This rearrangement joins TRBV20-1 to TRBJ2-5; D not resolved. The CDR3 length is 13 residues. The ends were cut back, 0 bases at V and 5 bases at J, with 10 bases in the middle. Germline CDR1 reads DFQATT; CDR2 reads SNEGSKA (reference sequence).